These T cell receptor beta chains were read from a single sample in a study of post-analysis software for immune sequencing data. TCRdb recomputed calls from the PCR reads with MiXCR, one row per CDR3 protein. The data contain hundreds of thousands of distinct CDR3 sequences, around 37% of them singletons. The sample consisted of blood. These receptors all come from a girl under 18 with multiple sclerosis. Both conserved end residues are part of each CDR3. A D gene is named only where the DNA matches it firmly. A row's size may be missing; if present it is once, few, many or a size class.

abundance: few; v_gene: TRBV5-1; j_gene: TRBJ2-7; d_gene: NA; CDR3nt: TGCGCCAGCAGCTTCCGGGACGGATCCTACGAGCAGTACTTC; CDR3aa: CASSFRDGSYEQYF
abundance: few; v_gene: TRBV20-1; j_gene: TRBJ1-2; d_gene: TRBD1; CDR3nt: TGCAGTTCCCGGGACAGGGATTTCGATGGCTACACCTTC; CDR3aa: CSSRDRDFDGYTF
abundance: NA; v_gene: TRBV15; j_gene: TRBJ1-4; d_gene: NA; CDR3nt: TGTGCCACCAGCCTCGGGGAAAAACTGTTTTTT; CDR3aa: CATSLGEKLFF
abundance: NA; v_gene: TRBV7-6; j_gene: TRBJ2-2; d_gene: NA; CDR3nt: TGTGCCAGCAGCTCAAGGTTGGACACCGGGGAGCTGTTTTTT; CDR3aa: CASSSRLDTGELFF
abundance: NA; v_gene: TRBV28; j_gene: TRBJ2-3; d_gene: NA; CDR3nt: TGTGCCACCTCTTGGGGGAATACGCAGTATTTT; CDR3aa: CATSWGNTQYF
abundance: NA; v_gene: TRBV27; j_gene: TRBJ2-1; d_gene: TRBD2; CDR3nt: TGTGCCAGCAGCTCCACTAGCGGGGGGATCAATGAGCAGTTCTTC; CDR3aa: CASSSTSGGINEQFF
abundance: NA; v_gene: TRBV6-2/TRBV6-3; j_gene: TRBJ2-4; d_gene: NA; CDR3nt: TGTGCCAGCAGTTCTGGCAGGGTTAGGTCAACCAAAAACATTCAGTACTTC; CDR3aa: CASSSGRVRSTKNIQYF
abundance: few; v_gene: TRBV4-1; j_gene: TRBJ2-4; d_gene: NA; CDR3nt: TGCGCCAGCAGCCAAGATGGAGGCGGGACACTAGCCAAAAACATTCAGTACTTC; CDR3aa: CASSQDGGGTLAKNIQYF
abundance: few; v_gene: TRBV10-3; j_gene: TRBJ1-2; d_gene: NA; CDR3nt: TGTGCCATCAGTGAAGGAAGGGGGGATGGCTACACCTTC; CDR3aa: CAISEGRGDGYTF
abundance: medium-sized; v_gene: TRBV7-8; j_gene: TRBJ2-7; d_gene: NA; CDR3nt: TGTGCCAGCAGCTTATCCGGCTCCCTGAGCCACGAGCAGTACTTC; CDR3aa: CASSLSGSLSHEQYF
abundance: NA; v_gene: TRBV9; j_gene: TRBJ2-3; d_gene: NA; CDR3nt: TGTGCCAGCAGCCCCAAGGCTAGCACAGATACGCAGTATTTT; CDR3aa: CASSPKASTDTQYF
abundance: few; v_gene: TRBV5-1; j_gene: TRBJ2-5; d_gene: NA; CDR3nt: TGCGCCAGCAGCACTACACGACAAGAGACCCAGTACTTC; CDR3aa: CASSTTRQETQYF
abundance: NA; v_gene: TRBV9; j_gene: TRBJ1-2; d_gene: TRBD1; CDR3nt: TGTGCCAGCTCGGACAGGGAAGGGGGTGGCTACACCTTC; CDR3aa: CASSDREGGGYTF
abundance: few; v_gene: TRBV7-2; j_gene: TRBJ1-2; d_gene: NA; CDR3nt: TGTGCCAGCAGCTTAGGCCAGAGTGTCCCGTCCCATGGCTACACCTTC; CDR3aa: CASSLGQSVPSHGYTF
abundance: NA; v_gene: TRBV7-3; j_gene: TRBJ2-2; d_gene: NA; CDR3nt: TGTGCCAGCAGCCGCGAGGGACCGGACACCGGGGAGCTGTTTTTT; CDR3aa: CASSREGPDTGELFF
abundance: NA; v_gene: TRBV20-1; j_gene: TRBJ2-2; d_gene: NA; CDR3nt: TGCAGTGCTAAGACTAACGGCGACACCGGGGAGCTGTTTTTT; CDR3aa: CSAKTNGDTGELFF
abundance: NA; v_gene: TRBV12-3/TRBV12-4; j_gene: TRBJ1-2; d_gene: NA; CDR3nt: TGTGCCAGCAGTTCCCTAGGGGCCTACTATGGCTACACCTTC; CDR3aa: CASSSLGAYYGYTF
abundance: NA; v_gene: TRBV28; j_gene: TRBJ2-3; d_gene: NA; CDR3nt: TGTGCCAGCAGTCCGGGTGCACAGGGTCTGGGAACAAATACGCAGTATTTT; CDR3aa: CASSPGAQGLGTNTQYF
abundance: NA; v_gene: TRBV5-1; j_gene: TRBJ2-1; d_gene: TRBD2; CDR3nt: TGCGCCAGCAGCTTGGAGGGACTAGAATATGAGCAGTTCTTC; CDR3aa: CASSLEGLEYEQFF
abundance: NA; v_gene: TRBV28; j_gene: TRBJ2-7; d_gene: NA; CDR3nt: TGTGCCAGCTGTGGGGCGATTATAACCTACGAGCAGTACTTC; CDR3aa: CASCGAIITYEQYF
abundance: few; v_gene: TRBV6-5; j_gene: TRBJ1-3; d_gene: NA; CDR3nt: TGTGCCAGCAGTTCGACTGGGGCTTCTGGAAACACCATATATTTT; CDR3aa: CASSSTGASGNTIYF
abundance: few; v_gene: TRBV20-1; j_gene: TRBJ2-7; d_gene: TRBD2; CDR3nt: TGCAGTGCTAGGGAAGCGGGGCGCTTAAACTACGAGCAGTACTTC; CDR3aa: CSAREAGRLNYEQYF
abundance: few; v_gene: TRBV20-1; j_gene: TRBJ2-4; d_gene: NA; CDR3nt: TGCAGTGCTAGAGATGGAAGGTCTCTGTACTTC; CDR3aa: CSARDGRSLYF
abundance: NA; v_gene: TRBV12-5; j_gene: TRBJ1-1; d_gene: NA; CDR3nt: TGTGCTAGTGGTTTGGCTCCTGTGGCGAACACTGAAGCTTTCTTT; CDR3aa: CASGLAPVANTEAFF
abundance: NA; v_gene: TRBV20-1; j_gene: TRBJ2-3; d_gene: TRBD2; CDR3nt: TGCAGTGCTTCTAGCGGCAGCACAGATACGCAGTATTTT; CDR3aa: CSASSGSTDTQYF
abundance: NA; v_gene: TRBV7-2; j_gene: TRBJ1-3; d_gene: NA; CDR3nt: TGTGCCAGCAGCTGGTGGGGCGGAGACTCTGGAAACACCATATATTTT; CDR3aa: CASSWWGGDSGNTIYF
abundance: NA; v_gene: TRBV7-9; j_gene: TRBJ1-2; d_gene: TRBD1; CDR3nt: TGTGCCGCCAGGGGGTGGGGCTATGGCTACACCTTC; CDR3aa: CAARGWGYGYTF
abundance: NA; v_gene: TRBV29-1; j_gene: TRBJ2-7; d_gene: NA; CDR3nt: TGCAGCGTTGAAGACGGGATTAAACCTGGCGAGCAGTACTTC; CDR3aa: CSVEDGIKPGEQYF
abundance: NA; v_gene: TRBV4-1; j_gene: TRBJ2-1; d_gene: NA; CDR3nt: TGCGCCAGCAGCCAAGACGACTACAGCTCCTACAATGAGCAGTTCTTC; CDR3aa: CASSQDDYSSYNEQFF
abundance: few; v_gene: TRBV2; j_gene: TRBJ2-1; d_gene: TRBD1; CDR3nt: TGTGCCAGCAGGGAATTTGGGACAGATTACAATGAGCAGTTCTTC; CDR3aa: CASREFGTDYNEQFF
abundance: NA; v_gene: TRBV10-3; j_gene: TRBJ2-3; d_gene: NA; CDR3nt: TGTGCCATCAGTGAGTCCAGCGAGGCGTACACAGATACGCAGTATTTT; CDR3aa: CAISESSEAYTDTQYF
abundance: once; v_gene: TRBV11-2; j_gene: TRBJ2-7; d_gene: NA; CDR3nt: TGTGCCAGCAGCTTAGTAGGGGCGCACAATGAGCAGTACTTC; CDR3aa: CASSLVGAHNEQYF
abundance: NA; v_gene: TRBV13; j_gene: TRBJ2-7; d_gene: TRBD1; CDR3nt: TGTGCCAGCAGCCCAGGCCCCCGGGACAGCGTTTACGAGCAGTACTTC; CDR3aa: CASSPGPRDSVYEQYF
abundance: NA; v_gene: TRBV29-1; j_gene: TRBJ1-1; d_gene: NA; CDR3nt: TGCAGCGTCTGGACGGATATGAACACTGAAGCTTTCTTT; CDR3aa: CSVWTDMNTEAFF
abundance: few; v_gene: TRBV7-2; j_gene: TRBJ2-3; d_gene: NA; CDR3nt: TGTGCCAGCAGCTCTTCGGGTTACGACACGCAGTATTTT; CDR3aa: CASSSSGYDTQYF
abundance: many; v_gene: TRBV7-8; j_gene: TRBJ2-3; d_gene: TRBD2; CDR3nt: TGTGCCAGCAGCTTAGAAGGCCGGGGGGCAGATACGCAGTATTTT; CDR3aa: CASSLEGRGADTQYF
abundance: few; v_gene: TRBV6-5; j_gene: TRBJ1-2; d_gene: NA; CDR3nt: TGTGCCAGCAGTTACTCGGCCTTAGGTGGCTACACCTTC; CDR3aa: CASSYSALGGYTF
abundance: many; v_gene: TRBV20-1; j_gene: TRBJ2-1; d_gene: TRBD2; CDR3nt: TGCAGTGCTCTAACTAGCGGGTACTACAATGAGCAGTTCTTC; CDR3aa: CSALTSGYYNEQFF
abundance: NA; v_gene: TRBV12-3/TRBV12-4; j_gene: TRBJ1-6; d_gene: NA; CDR3nt: TGTGCCAGCAGTCCCCTGGGACTAAATTCACCCCTCCACTTT; CDR3aa: CASSPLGLNSPLHF
abundance: few; v_gene: TRBV12-3/TRBV12-4; j_gene: TRBJ1-2; d_gene: NA; CDR3nt: TGTGCCAGCAGTTTTGGTACAGGGAACTATGGCTACACCTTC; CDR3aa: CASSFGTGNYGYTF
abundance: few; v_gene: TRBV20-1; j_gene: TRBJ1-4; d_gene: NA; CDR3nt: TGCAGTGCTAGAGGGGCGGCAGCTCTAGAAAAACTGTTTTTT; CDR3aa: CSARGAAALEKLFF